Presented here are 29 T cell receptor beta chains from one specimen sequenced in a study of cytomegalovirus exposure and HLA in healthy donors. Amplification used 60 Vbeta primers and 13 Jbeta primers. Data came from immunoSEQ multiplex PCR; TCRdb stores just in-frame clones and leaves some out. Counted here are 150,000 to 200,000 clones, 75% occurring once; the ten biggest clones make up 2.5% to 3%. The sequencing sample was made of PBMCs. The receptors here all came from a woman between 45 and 65 years old in good health and CMV-seropositive.

This clone was picked up one time. The V and J genes are TRBV11-2 and TRBJ2-7; D may be TRBD1 (6 bases). V lost 3 bases and J 2 bases, leaving 14 bases between the germline ends. Germline lookup yields CDR1 SGHAT and CDR2 FQNNGV. The CDR3 consists of 15 residues. This CDR3 reads CASSLNRDNTYEQYF. The CDR3 DNA reads TGTGCCAGCAGCTTGAACAGGGATAATACCTACGAGCAGTACTTC.

The rearrangement uses TRBV5-1 and TRBJ2-7; D ambiguous. Germline-derived CDR1 and CDR2 are SGHRS and YFSETQ. Deletions cut 4 bases from V and 3 bases from J, with 11 bases between. This CDR3 is built from 13 residues. CDR3 sequence: CASSLDVYYEQYF. The CDR3, as DNA: TGCGCCAGCAGCCTGGACGTCTACTACGAGCAGTACTTC.

This rearrangement joins TRBV6-1 to TRBJ1-5, with D unclear. Germline CDR1 is MNHNS and CDR2 is SASEGT. This CDR3 is 13 amino acids long. V dropped 3 bases and J dropped 10 bases, with 13 bases sitting between them. CDR3: CASSDPKTRPQHF. CDR3 nucleotide sequence: TGTGCCAGCAGTGATCCGAAAACCAGACCCCAGCATTTT.

V gene TRBV10-3 combines with J gene TRBJ1-6; 7 positions agree with TRBD1. This CDR3 is built from 13 residues. Germline V gene sequence: CDR1 ENHRY, CDR2 SYGVKD. Trimming removed 8 bases from V and 6 bases from J; junction bases left unmatched: 4. CDR3 sequence reads: CAIRGDSNSPLHF. CDR3 bases: TGTGCCATCCGTGGGGACAGTAATTCACCCCTCCACTTT.

This clone was observed at least ten times. V is TRBV10-3 and J is TRBJ2-1, with D possibly matching TRBD2 (6 bases). Germline loops: CDR1 ENHRY, CDR2 SYGVKD. The CDR3 spans 13 residues. V was pared by 3 bases and J by 8 bases, with 11 bases between. The CDR3 loop reads CAISEGTGDEQFF. The CDR3 DNA is TGTGCCATCAGTGAAGGGACTGGCGATGAGCAGTTCTTC.

The V gene is TRBV6-5, the J gene TRBJ1-1; D is unclear. There are 13 residues in the CDR3. V was shortened by 6 bases and J by 5 bases, with 13 bases between the two germline ends. Per germline, CDR1 MNHEY and CDR2 SVGAGI. The CDR3 protein is CASRTGGLTEAFF. The CDR3 DNA reads as TGTGCCAGCAGGACGGGAGGTCTTACTGAAGCTTTCTTT.

This clone was seen a single time. The CDR3 protein is CASSSRTRDTIYF. CDR3 bases: TGTGCCAGCAGCTCTCGGACAAGGGACACCATATATTTT. The chain carries TRBV11-1 and TRBJ1-3; a possible D gene is TRBD1 (5 bases). Germline V gives CDR1 SGHAT, CDR2 FQDESV (reference sequence). Trimming stripped 4 bases from V and 8 bases from J, with 12 bases between. This CDR3 has 13 residues. The complete variable domain, with remaining parts taken from reference TRBV11-1 and TRBJ1-3, reads EAEVAQSPRYKITEKSQAVAFWCDPISGHATLYWYRQILGQGPELLVQFQDESVVDDSQLPKDRFSAERLKGVDSTLKIQPAELGDSAMYLCASSSRTRDTIYFGEGSWLTVV.

The gene calls are TRBV10-3 and TRBJ1-1; TRBD1 matches 8 bases. After removal of 9 bases from V and 10 bases from J, the junction contained 16 bases not matched to a gene. This CDR3 spans 14 amino acids. Per the germline V gene, CDR1 is ENHRY and CDR2 is SYGVKD. This CDR3 is CAIAPGQGTTVAFF. The CDR3, as DNA: TGTGCCATTGCACCAGGACAGGGTACTACCGTAGCTTTCTTT.

The chain employs TRBV5-1 and TRBJ2-2; 9 nucleotides align to TRBD2. V was pared by 5 bases and J by 4 bases, with 9 bases of the junction left unmatched. This CDR3 contains 16 residues. Germline values: CDR1 SGHRS, CDR2 YFSETQ. For the CDR3, the DNA is TGCGCCAGCAGTGGTGGTAGCGGGGGAGGCACCGGGGAGCTGTTTTTT. Translated, it gives CASSGGSGGGTGELFF.

Here the CDR3 DNA reads TGCAGCGTTAAAGGACAGGGCGTATTTACTGAAGCTTTCTTT. Translating gives CSVKGQGVFTEAFF. The V call is TRBV29-1, the J call TRBJ1-1; TRBD1 aligns across 8 bases. CDR3 length equals 14 residues. Trimming removed 5 bases from V and 5 bases from J; junction bases left unmatched: 10. Germline assignment: CDR1 SQVTM and CDR2 ANQGSEA.

V gene TRBV7-8 combines with J gene TRBJ2-7, with TRBD2 matching 7 bases. The CDR3 covers 16 residues. The trim removed 1 base at V and 4 bases at J, leaving 10 bases unmatched. Germline lookup yields CDR1 SGHVS and CDR2 FQNEAQ. The CDR3 DNA reads TGTGCCAGCAGCTTAGTCGCCCACAGCGGGATGTACGAGCAGTACTTC. Translation gives CASSLVAHSGMYEQYF.

The chain couples TRBV4-1 to TRBJ1-3, with TRBD1 identical over 8 bases. Germline-derived CDR1 and CDR2 are MGHRA and YSYEKL. V was clipped by 4 bases and J by 3 bases; unmatched bases: 11. This CDR3 spans 17 amino acids. The DNA of the CDR3 is TGCGCCAGCAGCCTCTCGGAAGGGACAGGAAGTGGAAACACCATATATTTT. This gives the protein CASSLSEGTGSGNTIYF.

This clone was seen a handful of times. This sequence joins TRBV30 and TRBJ1-5; 8 bases align to TRBD1. J was trimmed by 8 bases and V by 5 bases; bases with no gene match: 8. The CDR3 covers 13 residues. Germline values: CDR1 GTSNPN, CDR2 SVGIG (reference sequence). The CDR3 spells CAWGTGSDEPQHF. Here the CDR3 DNA reads TGTGCCTGGGGGACAGGCAGTGACGAGCCCCAGCATTTT.

On this clone itself: The junction does not match germline at one end; this may be a read error. V is TRBV7-2 and J is TRBJ1-2, with D uncertain. The length of the CDR3 is 14 residues. Germline V gives CDR1 SGHTA, CDR2 FQGNSA. The CDR3 nucleotides read TGTGCCAGCAGCTTTTCCACGGCTAACTATGGCTACATCTTC. Encoded protein: CASSFSTANYGYIF. The complete variable domain, with remaining parts taken from reference TRBV7-2 and TRBJ1-2, reads GAGVSQSPSNKVTEKGKDVELRCDPISGHTALYWYRQSLGQGLEFLIYFQGNSAPDKSGLPSDRFSAERTGGSVSTLTIQRTQQEDSAVYLCASSFSTANYGYIFGSGTRLTVV.

This clone was seen a handful of times. The V and J genes are TRBV9 and TRBJ2-7; 7 positions match TRBD1. Per the germline V gene, CDR1 is SGDLS and CDR2 is YYNGEE. J gave up 6 bases and V 0 bases, and 6 bases lay outside the gene matches. The CDR3 is 14 amino acids. The CDR3 DNA reads TGTGCCAGCAGCGTAGGAGGGGGCCTGGGCGAGCAGTACTTC. This gives the protein CASSVGGGLGEQYF.

This clone was observed a handful of times. CDR3 amino acids: CSASPEETQYF. The CDR3 region has the DNA TGCAGTGCTAGCCCTGAGGAGACCCAGTACTTC. V is TRBV20-1 and J is TRBJ2-5; unclear D gene. The V gene's germline CDR1 is DFQATT and CDR2 SNEGSKA (reference sequence). Trimming stripped 3 bases from V and 5 bases from J, with 7 bases between. The CDR3 has 11 residues.

This chain joins TRBV7-8 and TRBJ2-1; tentative D call: TRBD2 (6 bases). There are 16 residues in the CDR3. Trimming took off 2 bases at V and 0 bases at J, with 11 bases between the two ends. Germline-derived CDR1 and CDR2 are SGHVS and FQNEAQ. The CDR3 DNA reads TGTGCCAGCAGCTTAACTTCTAGCGACTCCTACAATGAGCAGTTCTTC. It specifies CASSLTSSDSYNEQFF.

As to this clone: The junction departs from germline at one end; a sequencing error may be responsible. This chain links TRBV7-9 with TRBJ1-6, with D perhaps matching TRBD1 (6 bases). The CDR3 is 17 residues long. The germline V gene has CDR1 SEHNR and CDR2 FQNEAQ (reference sequence). The chain's CDR3 is CASGIFTGHPSPSPPHF. DNA of the CDR3: TGTGCCAGCGGCATTTTTACGGGACATCCGAGCCCTTCACCCCCCCACTTT. Together with reference TRBV7-9 and TRBJ1-6, the CDR3 gives the full variable domain: DTGVSQNPRHKITKRGQNVTFRCDPISEHNRLYWYRQTLGQGPEFLTYFQNEAQLEKSRLLSDRFSAERPKGSFSTLEIQRTEQGDSAMYLCASGIFTGHPSPSPPHFGNGTRLTVT.

V gene TRBV13 combines with J gene TRBJ2-3; D is possibly TRBD1 (6 bases). The CDR3 totals 13 residues. CDR1 PRHDT and CDR2 FYEKMQ come from the germline V gene (reference sequence). V lost 5 bases and J lost 8, with 14 bases in between. The CDR3 reads CASSIRGAGTQYF. For the CDR3, the DNA is TGTGCCAGCAGCATCAGGGGTGCTGGTACGCAGTATTTT.

This sequence joins TRBV9 and TRBJ1-1; TRBD1 matches 7 bases. The CDR3 has 14 amino acids. CDR1 is SGDLS and CDR2 is YYNGEE in the germline V gene. V shed 1 base, J shed 3 bases, and the junction held 3 bases outside the gene matches. The CDR3 here is CASSVLQGHTEAFF. CDR3 sequence (DNA): TGTGCCAGCAGCGTACTACAGGGGCACACTGAAGCTTTCTTT.

The chain recombines TRBV11-3 with TRBJ1-1, with TRBD1 matching 11 bases. V lost 3 bases to trimming and J lost 4 bases; unmatched junction nucleotides: 4. Germline assignment: CDR1 SGHNT and CDR2 YENEEA. The CDR3 extends over 15 amino acids. The chain's CDR3 is CASSFSGTGGTEAFF. In nucleotides, the CDR3 is TGTGCCAGCAGCTTTTCCGGGACAGGGGGCACTGAAGCTTTCTTT.

The chain uses TRBV5-1 and TRBJ2-3, with 13 nucleotides matching TRBD2. V lost 3 bases and J lost 1; bases outside the gene matches: 2. The CDR3 consists of 16 residues. From germline, CDR1 is SGHRS and CDR2 YFSETQ. The CDR3 DNA sequence: TGCGCCAGCAGCTCCGGGACTAGCGGGGGCACAGATACGCAGTATTTT. Translation: CASSSGTSGGTDTQYF.

In its sample, this clone was seen once. This chain connects TRBV15 to TRBJ2-3; D may be TRBD2 (5 bases). Trimming shortened V by 5 bases and J by 2 bases, and 17 bases separated the two germline ends. Per the germline V gene, CDR1 is LNHNV and CDR2 is YYDKDF (reference sequence). There are 16 residues in the CDR3. The CDR3 loop is CATSGGRKGITDTQYF. The CDR3 bases are TGTGCCACCAGCGGCGGGCGGAAGGGTATCACAGATACGCAGTATTTT. The full variable domain, in which reference TRBV15 and TRBJ2-3 provide the parts outside the CDR3, is DAMVIQNPRYQVTQFGKPVTLSCSQTLNHNVMYWYQQKSSQAPKLLFHYYDKDFNNEADTPDNFQSRRPNTSFCFLDIRSPGLGDTAMYLCATSGGRKGITDTQYFGPGTRLTVL.

The J gene is TRBJ2-7, the V gene TRBV29-1; the match to TRBD1 covers 10 bases. The CDR3 spans 20 residues. Trimming cost V 1 base and J 3 bases; bases outside gene matches: 21. Germline V lookup: CDR1 SQVTM, CDR2 ANQGSEA. The CDR3 DNA reads TGCAGCGTTGAAGGAGAAATCCTGACAGGGGGCACCCCTGGGCACTACGAGCAGTACTTC. Protein: CSVEGEILTGGTPGHYEQYF.

This clone was recorded once. The chain recombines TRBV29-1 with TRBJ1-1; possibly TRBD1 for D (5 bases). V dropped 3 bases and J dropped 7 bases, with 15 bases sitting between them. The V gene's germline CDR1 is SQVTM and CDR2 ANQGSEA. The CDR3 length is 13 residues. The CDR3: CSVEIEAGFEAFF. In DNA, the CDR3 is TGCAGCGTTGAGATCGAGGCAGGGTTTGAAGCTTTCTTT.

The chain recombines TRBV19 with TRBJ1-3; no definite D call. Germline CDR1 and CDR2: LNHDA and SQIVND (reference sequence). V was clipped by 1 base and J by 2 bases, with 3 bases between them. CDR3 length: 13 residues. The CDR3 DNA is TGTGCCAGTAGTATAGTAGCTGGAAACACCATATATTTT. Encoded protein: CASSIVAGNTIYF.

V gene TRBV10-1 combines with J gene TRBJ2-5; 11 nucleotides align to TRBD1. V was clipped by 3 bases and J by 4 bases; unmatched bases: 7. Germline CDR1 is WNHNN and CDR2 is SYGVQD (reference sequence). This CDR3 has 16 amino acids. In DNA form, the CDR3 reads TGCGCCAGCAGTGATTTTGGGACAGGGGGATCAGAGACCCAGTACTTC. Its protein is CASSDFGTGGSETQYF.

The genes are TRBV2 and TRBJ1-2, with TRBD1 identical over 7 bases. The junction had 9 bases not matched to a gene; V was cut back by 7 bases and J by 4 bases. The CDR3 extends over 14 amino acids. Per germline, CDR1 SNHLY and CDR2 FYNNEI. In DNA, the CDR3 is TGTGCCAGCACCGCGGACAGGCGGACCTATGGCTACACCTTC. As protein: CASTADRRTYGYTF. The complete variable domain, with remaining parts taken from reference TRBV2 and TRBJ1-2, reads EPEVTQTPSHQVTQMGQEVILRCVPISNHLYFYWYRQILGQKVEFLVSFYNNEISEKSEIFDDQFSVERPDGSNFTLKIRSTKLEDSAMYFCASTADRRTYGYTFGSGTRLTVV.

The V gene is TRBV2, the J gene TRBJ2-1; D is uncertain. V was shortened by 2 bases and J by 8 bases, with 7 bases between the two germline ends. Germline V gene lookup returns CDR1 SNHLY and CDR2 FYNNEI. The CDR3 has 12 amino acids. The CDR3 sequence is CASSEQSDEQFF. In DNA, the CDR3 is TGTGCCAGCAGTGAACAAAGCGATGAGCAGTTCTTC.